This entry is about one T cell receptor (beta chain). Its target is not known. The data derive from a study of T cell repertoires in cytomegalovirus infection. The CDR3 is 16 amino acids. Germline values: CDR1 SGHNT, CDR2 YENEEA. The ends were cut back, 5 bases at V and 0 bases at J, with 15 bases in the middle. TCRdb fed the reads into MiXCR, producing one record per CDR3 protein. The table shows some 800,000 distinct CDR3 sequences, with around a third occurring only once. This specimen consisted of cultured CD8+ T cells from PBMCs, obtained from culture after CMV antigen stimulation. This clonotype was obtained from a human donor in good health (CMV status not recorded). Some clones in this sample may be carry-over from other donors' samples. The genes are TRBV11-3 and TRBJ2-3; D is possibly TRBD1 (6 bases). The CDR3 protein is CASSAGVHPSTDTQYF. The DNA of the CDR3 is TGTGCCAGCAGCGCAGGGGTCCACCCTAGCACAGATACGCAGTATTTT.